The 20 T cell receptor beta chains below all came from one sample that was sequenced in a study of regulatory T cells in long-lasting Graves disease. Building of the TCR beta libraries involved iRepertoire HTBI primers and Arm-PCR of CDR3 regions. TCRdb reprocessed the multiplex PCR reads with MiXCR, giving one entry per CDR3 protein. Among around 450,000 distinct CDR3 sequences listed, about 15% were seen once. Time point meaning: newly diagnosed GD, antithyroid drugs for less than 3 months. From RNA extracted from PBMCs, the TCR library was made. This same sample was also part of a study on T cells in Graves' hyperthyroidism and ophthalmopathy.

The sample here was peripheral blood mononuclear cells (PBMCs), taken at new diagnosis, from a patient treated with antithyroid drugs. These receptors were obtained from a woman between 25 and 40 years old with Graves disease.

The rearrangement links TRBV27 to TRBJ2-7; D is perhaps TRBD1 (6 bases). Germline CDR1 MNHEY, CDR2 SMNVEV (reference sequence). Trimming removed 6 bases at V and 0 bases at J, with 15 bases between. The CDR3 is 15 amino acids. CDR3: CASRTRADSSYEQYF. CDR3 DNA sequence: TGTGCCAGCAGAACCCGAGCGGACAGCTCCTACGAGCAGTACTTC.

The chain links TRBV10-3 to TRBJ2-7; TRBD1 might be the D (5 bases). Germline CDR1 is ENHRY and CDR2 is SYGVKD. Trimming removed 10 bases from V and 3 bases from J, with 13 bases in between. This CDR3 is 12 amino acids long. CDR3 residues: CATSWTNYEQYF. The CDR3 DNA reads as TGTGCCACTTCATGGACAAACTACGAGCAGTACTTC.

This clonotype was detected ten times or more. The J gene is TRBJ2-3, the V gene TRBV28; D ambiguous. Germline lookup yields CDR1 MDHEN and CDR2 SYDVKM. Trimming shortened V by 7 bases and J by 3 bases, and 14 bases separated the two germline ends. This CDR3 has 14 amino acids. Here the CDR3 reads CASTVEFSTDTQYF. CDR3 nucleotide sequence: TGTGCCAGCACGGTAGAGTTTTCTACAGATACGCAGTATTTT.

This clonotype was observed at least ten times. The gene calls are TRBV20-1 and TRBJ2-1; 16 nucleotides align to TRBD2. The germline CDR1 and CDR2 sequences are DFQATT and SNEGSKA (reference sequence). V lost 1 base and J lost 0; bases outside the gene matches: 6. CDR3 length: 19 amino acids. This CDR3 reads CSARGPGLAGGPSYNEQFF. CDR3 bases: TGCAGTGCTAGAGGCCCGGGACTAGCGGGAGGGCCCTCCTACAATGAGCAGTTCTTC.

The table lists this clonotype with a few counts. The chain carries TRBV9 and TRBJ2-1, with D possibly TRBD1 on 5 matching bases. Germline assignment: CDR1 SGDLS and CDR2 YYNGEE. The CDR3 sequence is 15 residues long. Trimming pared 0 bases from V and 2 bases from J, leaving 9 bases between. DNA for the CDR3: TGTGCCAGCAGCGTAGGCCAGGGCCCCTACAATGAGCAGTTCTTC. Translating it yields CASSVGQGPYNEQFF. The full variable domain, its missing parts supplied by reference TRBV9 and TRBJ2-1, is DSGVTQTPKHLITATGQRVTLRCSPRSGDLSVYWYQQSLDQGLQFLIQYYNGEERAKGNILERFSAQQFPDLHSELNLSSLELGDSALYFCASSVGQGPYNEQFFGPGTRLTVL.

This clonotype was observed a few times. The chain employs TRBV30 and TRBJ2-3; 10 nucleotides line up with TRBD2. The CDR3 is made up of 17 amino acids. V trimming: 0 bases; J trimming: 6 bases; junction bases outside the gene matches: 12. Germline V gene data show CDR1 as GTSNPN and CDR2 as SVGIG (reference sequence). In DNA, the CDR3 is TGTGCCTGGAGTGTAGGGAGAACTAGCGGGATTTCGGATACGCAGTATTTT. As protein: CAWSVGRTSGISDTQYF.

This chain uses TRBV29-1 with TRBJ2-1, with 14 bases aligning to TRBD2. This CDR3 is built from 17 residues. Germline V gene sequence: CDR1 SQVTM, CDR2 ANQGSEA. Trimming removed 6 bases from V and 9 bases from J; junction bases left unmatched: 16. The CDR3 sequence: CSVNRLAGGPRRSEQFF. CDR3 bases: TGCAGCGTGAACAGACTAGCGGGAGGGCCTCGCCGGAGTGAGCAGTTCTTC.

As concerns this clonotype: A far larger clone is a single base away, which makes a read error likely. The chain combines TRBV28 with TRBJ2-1; D perhaps matches TRBD1 (6 bases). CDR3 length: 14 amino acids. Germline V lookup: CDR1 MDHEN, CDR2 SYDVKM. Trimming took 6 bases from V and 13 from J, leaving 22 bases between them. CDR3 residues: CASSPPTGRETQFF. The CDR3 DNA reads as TGTGCCAGCAGCCCACCCACAGGGCGAGAGACCCAGTTCTTC. Variable domain in full (rest from reference TRBV28 and TRBJ2-1): DVKVTQSSRYLVKRTGEKVFLECVQDMDHENMFWYRQDPGLGLRLIYFSYDVKMKEKGDIPEGYSVSREKKERFSLILESASTNQTSMYLCASSPPTGRETQFFGPGTRLTVL.

In this sample, this clonotype turned up many times. The chain couples TRBV12-3 or TRBV12-4 to TRBJ1-5; 12 bases line up with TRBD1. The CDR3 is 17 amino acids. Trimming cost V 6 bases and J 1 base; bases outside gene matches: 7. The CDR3: CASSPGTGGISNQPQHF. CDR3 coding DNA: TGTGCCAGCAGCCCCGGGACAGGGGGCATCAGCAATCAGCCCCAGCATTTT.

The table lists this clonotype with many counts. The chain employs TRBV7-9 and TRBJ2-1; TRBD1 matches 7 bases. The CDR3 is 12 amino acids. V shed 5 bases, J shed 8 bases, and the junction held 3 bases outside the gene matches. CDR1 and CDR2 from the germline V gene are SEHNR and FQNEAQ (reference sequence). Here the CDR3 DNA reads TGTGCCAGCAGCGGTCAGGGGGATGAGCAGTTCTTC. Its protein is CASSGQGDEQFF.

This clonotype was seen a few times. The junction departs from germline at one end; a sequencing error may be responsible. The rearrangement uses TRBV5-1 and TRBJ2-3; TRBD1 might be the D (5 bases). CDR3 length: 15 residues. The germline V gene encodes CDR1 SGHRS and CDR2 YFSETQ. The CDR3 DNA reads as TGTGCCAGCAGCTTGGTTAGTCTGGGGCCAGATACGCAGTATTTT. This codes for CASSLVSLGPDTQYF.

Ten or more counts support this clonotype. The chain recombines TRBV4-1 with TRBJ1-1, with D possibly TRBD1 on 5 matching bases. CDR1 is MGHRA, CDR2 YSYEKL, per germline. The germline V and J ends were trimmed by 4 bases and 1 base, with 13 bases remaining between them. The CDR3 sequence is 15 residues long. CDR3 nucleotides: TGCGCCAGCAGCCCCACGTCGGGGCCGAACACTGAAGCTTTCTTT. Translated: CASSPTSGPNTEAFF.

The chain is built from TRBV4-1 and TRBJ2-4; D possibly corresponds to TRBD2 (5 bases). Germline values: CDR1 MGHRA, CDR2 YSYEKL. The CDR3 is made up of 13 amino acids. V shed 1 base and J shed 13 bases, with 14 bases lying between them. The CDR3 region is CASSQVPGDGQYF. Written as DNA, the CDR3 is TGCGCCAGCAGCCAAGTACCCGGGGATGGACAGTACTTC.

This clonotype showed up many times. The chain has TRBV6-9 and TRBJ2-5, with D maybe TRBD2 (5 bases). There are 13 residues in the CDR3. V lost 4 bases, J lost 5 bases, and 11 bases lay in between. Germline V gene lookup returns CDR1 MNHGY and CDR2 SVAAGI. The CDR3 spells CASSLTGSETQYF. The CDR3 DNA is TGTGCCAGCAGTTTGACGGGGAGTGAGACCCAGTACTTC.

This clonotype was observed at least ten times. CDR3 sequence reads: CASSLARGSPDTQYF. The CDR3 coding sequence is TGTGCCAGCAGTTTAGCGCGCGGGAGCCCAGATACGCAGTATTTT. This sequence joins TRBV12-3 or TRBV12-4 and TRBJ2-3; 7 bases fit TRBD2. Trimming cost V 0 bases and J 4 bases; bases outside gene matches: 4. The CDR3 is 15 residues long.

This clonotype was seen repeatedly, ten times or more. The CDR3 DNA is TGTGCCAGCCTTCGGGAACGGTCGTCAGTCACTGAAGCTTTCTTT. Its translation: CASLRERSSVTEAFF. The V call is TRBV6-1, the J call TRBJ1-1, with unresolved D. Germline assignment: CDR1 MNHNS and CDR2 SASEGT. The CDR3 covers 15 residues. Trimming cost V 8 bases and J 4 bases, with 20 bases left between them.

About this clonotype: A much larger clone differs by one base, so this may be a read error. The gene calls are TRBV6-5 and TRBJ1-5, with D perhaps TRBD1 (5 bases). The CDR3 has 14 amino acids. Germline loops: CDR1 MNHEY, CDR2 SVGAGI. The CDR3 coding sequence is TGTGCCAGCAGTTTACAGGATAGCAATAAGCCCCAGCATTTT. This encodes CASSLQDSNKPQHF.

The table lists this clonotype with a few counts. At one of its ends the junction is not consistent with the germline gene, which may arise from a read error. V and J are TRBV11-2 and TRBJ2-2; 7 bases align to TRBD1. Germline CDR1 reads SGHAT; CDR2 reads FQNNGV. CDR3 size: 16 residues. The CDR3 coding sequence is TGTGCCAGCAGCCACCCCCCCGGACAGGTCACCGAGGAGCTGTTTTTT. It yields the protein CASSHPPGQVTEELFF.

Details on this clonotype: This may be a read error: a much more frequent sequence differs by one nucleotide. For the CDR3, the DNA is TGTGCCAGCAGTTTTCAGAGTCCCGGGGAGCTGTTTTTT. Its protein is CASSFQSPGELFF. This rearrangement joins TRBV28 to TRBJ2-2; no firm D call. V lost 3 bases, J lost 6 bases, and 8 bases lay in between. The CDR3 loop spans 13 amino acids. Germline assignment: CDR1 MDHEN and CDR2 SYDVKM.

This clonotype has a count of ten or more. V usage is TRBV12-3 or TRBV12-4 and J usage is TRBJ2-7; 10 nucleotides agree with TRBD1. The trim removed 8 bases at V and 5 bases at J, leaving 12 bases unmatched. This CDR3 has 15 amino acids. The CDR3 reads CASAPPGQGIHEQYF. CDR3 DNA: TGTGCCAGCGCCCCCCCGGGACAGGGGATCCACGAGCAGTACTTC.